The clone carrying this TCR beta chain showed up just a few times. Its antigen is currently unknown. The V end was cut by 1 base, the J end by 5 bases, with 18 bases between. The germline V gene encodes CDR1 SGHTA and CDR2 FQGNSA. The CDR3 is 16 amino acids. These data originate in a study of CD8 T cells in ankylosing spondylitis. General observations from the study: Ankylosing spondylitis blood seemed to carry a telltale TCR beta motif made of fewer than ten highly homologous variants.

TCRdb ran MiXCR on the 5' RACE reads and lists one entry per CDR3 protein. The sample carries under 400,000 distinct CDR3 sequences, under 14% recorded once. V is TRBV7-2 and J is TRBJ2-7; weak D call: TRBD1 (6 bases). This receptor was identified in a female donor with ankylosing spondylitis or in good health (not recorded which). Sequenced input: blood, either unsorted or a sorted T cell fraction (not recorded which). The CDR3 loop is CASSLVLTGGSDEQYF. The DNA for the CDR3 is TGTGCCAGCAGCTTAGTCCTGACAGGAGGATCCGACGAGCAGTACTTC. Using reference TRBV7-2 and TRBJ2-7 for the parts outside the CDR3, the full variable domain is GAGVSQSPSNKVTEKGKDVELRCDPISGHTALYWYRQSLGQGLEFLIYFQGNSAPDKSGLPSDRFSAERTGGSVSTLTIQRTQQEDSAVYLCASSLVLTGGSDEQYFGPGTRLTVT.